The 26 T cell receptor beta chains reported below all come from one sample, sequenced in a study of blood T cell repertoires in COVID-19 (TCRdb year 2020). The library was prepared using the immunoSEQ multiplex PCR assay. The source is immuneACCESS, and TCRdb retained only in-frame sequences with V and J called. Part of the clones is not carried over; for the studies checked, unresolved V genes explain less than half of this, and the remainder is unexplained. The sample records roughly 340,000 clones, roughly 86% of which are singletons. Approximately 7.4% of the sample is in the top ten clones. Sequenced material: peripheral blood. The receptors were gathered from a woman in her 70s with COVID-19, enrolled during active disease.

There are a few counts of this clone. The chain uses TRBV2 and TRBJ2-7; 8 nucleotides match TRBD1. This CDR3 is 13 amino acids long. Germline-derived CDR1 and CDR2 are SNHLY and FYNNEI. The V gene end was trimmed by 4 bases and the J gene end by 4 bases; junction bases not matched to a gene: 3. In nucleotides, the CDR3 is TGTGCCAGCAGTGCGAGACAGGGGTACGAGCAGTACTTC. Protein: CASSARQGYEQYF.

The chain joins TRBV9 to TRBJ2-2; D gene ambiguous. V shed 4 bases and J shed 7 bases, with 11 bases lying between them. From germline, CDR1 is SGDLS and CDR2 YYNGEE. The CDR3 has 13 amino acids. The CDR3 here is CASSSLPDGELFF. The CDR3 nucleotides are TGTGCCAGCAGCTCTCTCCCAGACGGGGAGCTGTTTTTT.

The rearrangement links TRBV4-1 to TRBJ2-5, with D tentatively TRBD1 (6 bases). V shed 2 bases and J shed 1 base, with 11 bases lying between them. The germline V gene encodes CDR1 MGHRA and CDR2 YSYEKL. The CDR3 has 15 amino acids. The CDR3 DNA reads TGCGCCAGCAGCCAAACAGGGAGCATCCAAGAGACCCAGTACTTC. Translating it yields CASSQTGSIQETQYF.

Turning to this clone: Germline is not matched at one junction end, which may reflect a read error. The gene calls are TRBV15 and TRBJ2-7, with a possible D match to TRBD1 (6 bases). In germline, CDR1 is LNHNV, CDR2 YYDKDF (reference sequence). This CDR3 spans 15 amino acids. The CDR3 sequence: CATTRARGRSYEQYF. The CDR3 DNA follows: TGTGCCACCACCAGAGCCAGGGGACGCTCCTACGAGCAGTACTTC.

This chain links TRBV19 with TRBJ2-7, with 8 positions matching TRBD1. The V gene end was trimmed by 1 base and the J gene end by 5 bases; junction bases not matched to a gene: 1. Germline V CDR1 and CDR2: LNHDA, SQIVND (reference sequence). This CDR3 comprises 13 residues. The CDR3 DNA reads TGTGCCAGTAGTATAGCGACAGGGGACGAGCAGTACTTC. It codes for CASSIATGDEQYF.

The CDR3 sequence is CASRRQELSGNTIYF. The CDR3 bases are TGTGCCAGCAGACGACAGGAACTCTCTGGAAACACCATATATTTT. J is TRBJ1-3 and V is TRBV2; D is possibly TRBD1 (6 bases). CDR3 length: 15 residues. CDR1 is SNHLY and CDR2 is FYNNEI in the germline V gene. The ends were cut back, 6 bases at V and 0 bases at J, with 12 bases in the middle.

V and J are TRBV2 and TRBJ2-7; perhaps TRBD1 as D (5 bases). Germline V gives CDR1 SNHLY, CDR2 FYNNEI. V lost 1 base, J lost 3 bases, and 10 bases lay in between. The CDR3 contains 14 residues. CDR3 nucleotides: TGTGCCAGCAGTGAAGTACAGGCGAACTACGAGCAGTACTTC. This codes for CASSEVQANYEQYF.

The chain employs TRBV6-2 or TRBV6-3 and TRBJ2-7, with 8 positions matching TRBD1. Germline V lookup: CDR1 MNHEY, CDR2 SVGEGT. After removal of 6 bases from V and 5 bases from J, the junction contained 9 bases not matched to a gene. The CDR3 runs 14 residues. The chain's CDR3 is CASSNPTGANEQYF. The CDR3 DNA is TGTGCCAGCAGCAACCCGACAGGGGCCAACGAGCAGTACTTC.

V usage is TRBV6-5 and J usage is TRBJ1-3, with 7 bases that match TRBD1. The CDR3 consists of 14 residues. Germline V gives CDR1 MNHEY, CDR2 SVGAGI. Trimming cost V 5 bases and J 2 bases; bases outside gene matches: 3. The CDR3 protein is CASSLQGTGNTIYF. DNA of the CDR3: TGTGCCAGCAGTCTACAGGGGACTGGAAACACCATATATTTT.

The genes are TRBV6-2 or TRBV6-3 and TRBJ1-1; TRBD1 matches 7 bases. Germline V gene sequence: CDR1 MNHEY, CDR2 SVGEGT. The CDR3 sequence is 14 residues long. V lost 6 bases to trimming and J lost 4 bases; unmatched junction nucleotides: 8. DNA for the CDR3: TGTGCCAGCAGCCTCGCAGGGGGAATCACTGAAGCTTTCTTT. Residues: CASSLAGGITEAFF.

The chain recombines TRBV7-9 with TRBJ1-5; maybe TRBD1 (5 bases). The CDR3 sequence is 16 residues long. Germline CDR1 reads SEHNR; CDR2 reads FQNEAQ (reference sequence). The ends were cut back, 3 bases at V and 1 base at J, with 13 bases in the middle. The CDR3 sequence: CASSFSGVRSNQPQHF. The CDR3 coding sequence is TGTGCCAGCAGCTTTTCGGGGGTTAGGAGCAATCAGCCCCAGCATTTT.

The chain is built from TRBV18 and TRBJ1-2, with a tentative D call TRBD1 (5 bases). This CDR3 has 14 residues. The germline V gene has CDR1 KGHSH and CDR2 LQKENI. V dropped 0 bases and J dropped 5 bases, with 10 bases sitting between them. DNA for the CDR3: TGTGCCAGCTCACCACCGACAGACCCATATGGCTACACCTTC. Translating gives CASSPPTDPYGYTF.

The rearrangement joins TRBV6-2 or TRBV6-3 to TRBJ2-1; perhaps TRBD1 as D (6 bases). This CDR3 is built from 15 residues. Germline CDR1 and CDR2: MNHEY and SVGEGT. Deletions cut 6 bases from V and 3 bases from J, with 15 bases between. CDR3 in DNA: TGTGCCAGCAGCCGATGGGCGGACAGCTACAATGAGCAGTTCTTC. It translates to CASSRWADSYNEQFF.

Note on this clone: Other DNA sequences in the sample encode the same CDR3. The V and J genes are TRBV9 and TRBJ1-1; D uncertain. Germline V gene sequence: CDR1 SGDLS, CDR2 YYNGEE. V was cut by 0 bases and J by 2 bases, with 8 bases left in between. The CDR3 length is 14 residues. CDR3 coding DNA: TGTGCCAGCAGCGTAGACGCGGGTAACACTGAAGCTTTCTTT. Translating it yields CASSVDAGNTEAFF.

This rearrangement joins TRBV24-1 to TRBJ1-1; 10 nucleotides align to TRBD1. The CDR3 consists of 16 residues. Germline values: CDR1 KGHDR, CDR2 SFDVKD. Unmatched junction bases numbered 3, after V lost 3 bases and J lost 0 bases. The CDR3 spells CATSDRDRGMNTEAFF. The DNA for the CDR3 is TGTGCCACCAGTGATCGGGACAGGGGTATGAACACTGAAGCTTTCTTT.

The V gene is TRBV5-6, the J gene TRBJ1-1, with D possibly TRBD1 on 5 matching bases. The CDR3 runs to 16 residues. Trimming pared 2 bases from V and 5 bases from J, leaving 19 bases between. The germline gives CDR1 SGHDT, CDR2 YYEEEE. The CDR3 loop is CASSLPNSRVWTEAFF. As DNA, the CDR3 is TGTGCCAGCAGCTTACCAAACTCCAGGGTCTGGACTGAAGCTTTCTTT.

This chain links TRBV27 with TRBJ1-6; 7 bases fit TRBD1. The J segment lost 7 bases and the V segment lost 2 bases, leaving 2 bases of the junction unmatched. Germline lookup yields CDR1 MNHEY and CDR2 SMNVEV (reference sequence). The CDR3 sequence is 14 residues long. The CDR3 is CASSLSRGNSPLHF. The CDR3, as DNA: TGTGCCAGCAGTTTAAGCAGGGGGAATTCACCCCTCCACTTT.

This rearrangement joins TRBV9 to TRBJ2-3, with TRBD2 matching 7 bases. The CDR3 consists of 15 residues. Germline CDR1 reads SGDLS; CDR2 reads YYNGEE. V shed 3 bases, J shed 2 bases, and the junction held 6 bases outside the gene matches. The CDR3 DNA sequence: TGTGCCAGCAGCGCCAGCGGGGACGACACAGATACGCAGTATTTT. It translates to CASSASGDDTDTQYF.

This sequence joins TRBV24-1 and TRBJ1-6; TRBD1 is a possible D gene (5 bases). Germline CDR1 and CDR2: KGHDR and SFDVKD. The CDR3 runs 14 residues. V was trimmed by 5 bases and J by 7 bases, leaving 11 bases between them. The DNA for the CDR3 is TGTGCCACCAGTGGGGCAGGGCAGAATTCACCCCTCCACTTT. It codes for CATSGAGQNSPLHF.

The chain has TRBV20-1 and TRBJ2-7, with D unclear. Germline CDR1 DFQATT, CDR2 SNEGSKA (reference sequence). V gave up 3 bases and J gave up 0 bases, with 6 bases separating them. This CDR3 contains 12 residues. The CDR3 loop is CSASRSSYEQYF. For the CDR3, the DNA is TGCAGTGCTAGTCGCAGCTCCTACGAGCAGTACTTC.

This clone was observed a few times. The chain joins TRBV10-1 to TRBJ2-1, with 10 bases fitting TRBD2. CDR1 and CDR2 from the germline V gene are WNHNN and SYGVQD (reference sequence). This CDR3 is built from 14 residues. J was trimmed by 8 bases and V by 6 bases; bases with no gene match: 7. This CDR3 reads CASSVAGGRDEQFF. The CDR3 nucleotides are TGCGCCAGCAGCGTAGCGGGGGGCCGGGATGAGCAGTTCTTC.

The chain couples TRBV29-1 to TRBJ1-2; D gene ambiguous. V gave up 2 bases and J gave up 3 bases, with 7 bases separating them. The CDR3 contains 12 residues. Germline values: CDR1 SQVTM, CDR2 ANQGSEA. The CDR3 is CSVELGYYGYTF. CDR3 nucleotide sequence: TGCAGCGTTGAACTGGGCTACTATGGCTACACCTTC. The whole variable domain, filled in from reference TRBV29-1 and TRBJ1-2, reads SAVISQKPSRDICQRGTSLTIQCQVDSQVTMMFWYRQQPGQSLTLIATANQGSEATYESGFVIDKFPISRPNLTFSTLTVSNMSPEDSSIYLCSVELGYYGYTFGSGTRLTVV.

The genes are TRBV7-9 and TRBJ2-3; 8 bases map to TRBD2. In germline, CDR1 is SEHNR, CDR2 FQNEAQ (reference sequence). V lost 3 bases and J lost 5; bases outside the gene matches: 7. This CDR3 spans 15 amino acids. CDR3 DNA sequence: TGTGCCAGCAGCTTTGCGGCGGGGGGAGGAGATACGCAGTATTTT. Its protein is CASSFAAGGGDTQYF.

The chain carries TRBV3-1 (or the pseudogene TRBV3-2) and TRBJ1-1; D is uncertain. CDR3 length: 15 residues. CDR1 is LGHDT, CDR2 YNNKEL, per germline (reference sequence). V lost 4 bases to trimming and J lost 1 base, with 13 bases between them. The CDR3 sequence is CASSLRYSRNTEAFF. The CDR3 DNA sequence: TGTGCCAGCAGCCTACGCTACAGTAGGAACACTGAAGCTTTCTTT.

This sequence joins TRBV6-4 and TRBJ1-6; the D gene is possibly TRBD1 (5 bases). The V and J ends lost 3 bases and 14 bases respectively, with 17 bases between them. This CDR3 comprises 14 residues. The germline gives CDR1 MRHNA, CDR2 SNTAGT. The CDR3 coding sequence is TGTGCCAGCAGTGAAGTGGGGGGAGACGGGGCCCTCCACTTT. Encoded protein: CASSEVGGDGALHF.

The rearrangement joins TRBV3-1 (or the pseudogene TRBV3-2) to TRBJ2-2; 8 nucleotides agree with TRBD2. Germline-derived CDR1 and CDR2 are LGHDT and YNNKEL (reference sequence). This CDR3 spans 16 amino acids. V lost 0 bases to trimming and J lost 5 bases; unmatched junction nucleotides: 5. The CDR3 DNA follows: TGTGCCAGCAGCCAAGACCAGCGGGGGAGAACCGGGGAGCTGTTTTTT. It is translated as CASSQDQRGRTGELFF.